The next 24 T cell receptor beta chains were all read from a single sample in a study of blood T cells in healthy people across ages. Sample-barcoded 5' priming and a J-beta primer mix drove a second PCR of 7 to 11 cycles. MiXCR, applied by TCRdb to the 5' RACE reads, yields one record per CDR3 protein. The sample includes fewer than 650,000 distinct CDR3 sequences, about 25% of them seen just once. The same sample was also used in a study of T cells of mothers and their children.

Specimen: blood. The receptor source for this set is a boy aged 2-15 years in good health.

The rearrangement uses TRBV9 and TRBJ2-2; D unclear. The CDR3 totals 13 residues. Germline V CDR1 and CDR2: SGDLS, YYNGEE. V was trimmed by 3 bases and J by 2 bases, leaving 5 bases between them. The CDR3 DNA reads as TGTGCCAGCAGCGAGCCCAACACCGGGGAGCTGTTTTTT. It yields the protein CASSEPNTGELFF.

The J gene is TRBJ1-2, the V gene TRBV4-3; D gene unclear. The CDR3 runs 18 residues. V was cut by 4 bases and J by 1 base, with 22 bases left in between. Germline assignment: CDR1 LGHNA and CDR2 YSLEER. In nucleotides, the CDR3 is TGCGCCAGCAGCCCGATACGGGCTGCTTCGGGATTTAACTATGGCTACACCTTC. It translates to CASSPIRAASGFNYGYTF.

CDR3 DNA sequence: TGTGCCAGCAGCTTGGGCGGGCGGTTAGGTAATGAGCAGTTCTTC. Its translation is CASSLGGRLGNEQFF. The chain links TRBV5-4 to TRBJ2-1; weak D call: TRBD2 (5 bases). This CDR3 has 15 residues. Trimming removed 0 bases at V and 7 bases at J, with 14 bases between. CDR1 is SGHNT, CDR2 YYREEE, per germline (reference sequence).

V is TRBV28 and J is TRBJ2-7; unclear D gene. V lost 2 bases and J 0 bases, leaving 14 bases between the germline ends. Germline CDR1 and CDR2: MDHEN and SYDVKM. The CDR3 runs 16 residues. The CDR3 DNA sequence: TGTGCCAGCAGTTTAAGAAGCGATTTTGGCTCCTACGAGCAGTACTTC. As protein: CASSLRSDFGSYEQYF.

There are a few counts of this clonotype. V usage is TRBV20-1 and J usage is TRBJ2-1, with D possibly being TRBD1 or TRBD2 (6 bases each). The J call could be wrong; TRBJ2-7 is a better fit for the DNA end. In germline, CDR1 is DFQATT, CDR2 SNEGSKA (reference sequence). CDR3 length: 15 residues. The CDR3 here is CSASKGGSLSYEQYF. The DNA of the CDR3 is TGCAGTGCTAGTAAGGGGGGATCACTCTCCTACGAGCAGTACTTC.

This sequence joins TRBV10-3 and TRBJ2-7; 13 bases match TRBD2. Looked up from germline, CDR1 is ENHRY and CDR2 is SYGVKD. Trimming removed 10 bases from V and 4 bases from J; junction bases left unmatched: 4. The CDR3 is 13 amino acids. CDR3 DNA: TGTGCCACCGGACTAGCGGGAGCGTACGAGCAGTACTTC. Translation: CATGLAGAYEQYF.

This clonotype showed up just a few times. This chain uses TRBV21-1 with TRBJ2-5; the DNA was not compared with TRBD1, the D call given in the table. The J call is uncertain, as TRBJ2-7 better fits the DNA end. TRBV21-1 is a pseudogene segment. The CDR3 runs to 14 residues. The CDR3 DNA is TGTGCCAGCAGCGACCGGGACCATGCTTACGAGCAGTACTTC. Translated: CASSDRDHAYEQYF.

CDR3 sequence reads: CASSPRNSEKLFF. The CDR3 coding sequence is TGTGCCAGCAGTCCAAGGAATTCTGAAAAACTGTTTTTT. V and J are TRBV6-1 and TRBJ1-4, with unresolved D. The CDR3 loop spans 13 amino acids. The V and J ends lost 5 bases and 7 bases respectively, with 11 bases between them. From germline, CDR1 is MNHNS and CDR2 SASEGT.

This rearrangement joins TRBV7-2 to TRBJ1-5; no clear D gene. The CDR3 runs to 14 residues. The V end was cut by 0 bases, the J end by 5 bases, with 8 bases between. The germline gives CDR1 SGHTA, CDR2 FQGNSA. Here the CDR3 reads CASSLAGPHQPQHF. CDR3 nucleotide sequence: TGTGCCAGCAGCTTAGCAGGGCCCCATCAGCCCCAGCATTTT.

The CDR3 nucleotides read TGTGCCAGCAGTTACTCGGCGACGCCTTATAGCGGGGGGGCCTACGAGCAGTACTTC. Translating it yields CASSYSATPYSGGAYEQYF. The J gene is TRBJ2-7, the V gene TRBV6-5; 11 nucleotides align to TRBD2. Unmatched junction bases numbered 12, after V lost 0 bases and J lost 2 bases. Germline V gene data show CDR1 as MNHEY and CDR2 as SVGAGI. This CDR3 comprises 19 residues.

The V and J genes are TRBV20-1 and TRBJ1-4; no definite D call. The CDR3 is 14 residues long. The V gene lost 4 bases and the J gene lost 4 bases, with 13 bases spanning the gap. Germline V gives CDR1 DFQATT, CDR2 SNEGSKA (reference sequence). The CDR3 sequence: CSAISGGGNEKLFF. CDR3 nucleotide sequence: TGCAGTGCTATCTCAGGAGGCGGTAATGAAAAACTGTTTTTT.

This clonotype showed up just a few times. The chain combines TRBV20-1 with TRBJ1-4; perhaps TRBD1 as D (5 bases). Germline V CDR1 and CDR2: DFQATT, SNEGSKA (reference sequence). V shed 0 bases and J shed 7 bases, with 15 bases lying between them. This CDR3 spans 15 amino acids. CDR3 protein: CSARDEAGYIEKLFF. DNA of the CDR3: TGCAGTGCTAGAGATGAGGCAGGGTACATTGAAAAACTGTTTTTT.

The CDR3 coding sequence is TGCGCCAGCAGCCCCAGACAGTCTCTCCACGTCCTGACTTTC. The encoded protein is CASSPRQSLHVLTF. The rearrangement uses TRBV5-1 and TRBJ2-6; the D gene is possibly TRBD1 (5 bases). V lost 4 bases and J 11 bases, leaving 16 bases between the germline ends. The germline V gene has CDR1 SGHRS and CDR2 YFSETQ. The CDR3 length is 14 residues.

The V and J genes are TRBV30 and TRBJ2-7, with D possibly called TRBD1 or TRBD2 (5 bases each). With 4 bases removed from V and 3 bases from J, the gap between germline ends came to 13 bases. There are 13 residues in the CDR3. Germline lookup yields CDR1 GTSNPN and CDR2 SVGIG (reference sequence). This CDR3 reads CAWNEGHGYEQYF. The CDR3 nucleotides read TGTGCCTGGAACGAGGGGCATGGCTACGAGCAGTACTTC.

In DNA form, the CDR3 reads TGTGCCAGCAGCTTGGCCGATTTTAATTCACCCCTCCACTTT. This translates into CASSLADFNSPLHF. V is TRBV5-5 and J is TRBJ1-6, with no clear D. Looked up from germline, CDR1 is SGHKS and CDR2 is YYEKEE (reference sequence). The CDR3 has 14 amino acids. Trimming took off 0 bases at V and 6 bases at J, with 7 bases between the two ends.

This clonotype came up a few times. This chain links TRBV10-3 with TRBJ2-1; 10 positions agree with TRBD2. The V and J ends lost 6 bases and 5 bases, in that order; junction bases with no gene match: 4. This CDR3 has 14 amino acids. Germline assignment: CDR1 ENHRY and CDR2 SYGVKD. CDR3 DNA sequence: TGTGCCATCAGAGTTGGGACTAGCGACAATGAGCAGTTCTTC. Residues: CAIRVGTSDNEQFF.

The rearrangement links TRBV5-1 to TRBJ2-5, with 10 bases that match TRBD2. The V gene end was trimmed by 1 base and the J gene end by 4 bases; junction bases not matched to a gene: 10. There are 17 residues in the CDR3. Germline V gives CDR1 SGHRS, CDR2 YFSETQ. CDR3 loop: CASSLWVASGSGETQYF. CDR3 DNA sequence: TGCGCCAGCAGCTTGTGGGTGGCTAGCGGGAGTGGAGAGACCCAGTACTTC.

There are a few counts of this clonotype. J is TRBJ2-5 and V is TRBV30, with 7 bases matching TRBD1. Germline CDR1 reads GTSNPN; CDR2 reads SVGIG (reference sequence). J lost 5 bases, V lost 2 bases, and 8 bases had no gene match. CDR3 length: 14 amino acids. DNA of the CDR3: TGTGCCTGGAGTAGGATGGGACAGTTGGAGACCCAGTACTTC. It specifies CAWSRMGQLETQYF.

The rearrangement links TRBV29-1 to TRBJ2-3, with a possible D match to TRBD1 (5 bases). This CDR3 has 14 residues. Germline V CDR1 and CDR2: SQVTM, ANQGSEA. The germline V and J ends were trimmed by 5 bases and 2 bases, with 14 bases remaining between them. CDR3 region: CSVQSWGPTDTQYF. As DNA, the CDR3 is TGCAGCGTTCAAAGCTGGGGCCCCACAGATACGCAGTATTTT.

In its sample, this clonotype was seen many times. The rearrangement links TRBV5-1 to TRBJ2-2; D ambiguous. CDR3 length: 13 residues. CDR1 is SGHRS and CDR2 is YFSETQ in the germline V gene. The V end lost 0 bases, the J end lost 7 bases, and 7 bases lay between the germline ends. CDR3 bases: TGCGCCAGCAGCTTGGCCGCAAGCGGGGAGCTGTTTTTT. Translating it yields CASSLAASGELFF. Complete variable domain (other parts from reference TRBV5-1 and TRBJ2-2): KAGVTQTPRYLIKTRGQQVTLSCSPISGHRSVSWYQQTPGQGLQFLFEYFSETQRNKGNFPGRFSGRQFSNSRSEMNVSTLELGDSALYLCASSLAASGELFFGEGSRLTVL.

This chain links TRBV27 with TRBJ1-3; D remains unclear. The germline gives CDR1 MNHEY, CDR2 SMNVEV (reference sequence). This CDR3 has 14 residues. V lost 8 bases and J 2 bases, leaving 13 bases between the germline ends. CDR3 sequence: CASEVGRAGNTIYF. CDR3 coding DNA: TGTGCCAGCGAAGTGGGGAGGGCTGGAAACACCATATATTTT.

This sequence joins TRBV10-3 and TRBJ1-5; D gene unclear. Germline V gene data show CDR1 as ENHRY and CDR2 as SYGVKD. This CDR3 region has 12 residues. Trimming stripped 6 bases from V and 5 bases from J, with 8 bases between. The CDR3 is CAISPGDQPQHF. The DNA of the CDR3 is TGTGCCATCAGCCCTGGAGATCAGCCCCAGCATTTT.

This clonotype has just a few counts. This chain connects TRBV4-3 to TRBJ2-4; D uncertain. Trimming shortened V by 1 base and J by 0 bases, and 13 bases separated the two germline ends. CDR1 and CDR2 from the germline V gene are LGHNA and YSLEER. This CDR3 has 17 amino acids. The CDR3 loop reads CASSQGPRLLAKNIQYF. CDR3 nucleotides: TGCGCCAGCAGCCAAGGCCCGCGCCTACTAGCCAAAAACATTCAGTACTTC.

CDR3 in amino acids: CASSRSGTINTGELFF. The CDR3 coding sequence is TGTGCCAGCTCACGATCCGGGACGATAAACACCGGGGAGCTGTTTTTT. The V and J genes are TRBV18 and TRBJ2-2, with D perhaps given as TRBD1 or TRBD2 (5 bases each). With 4 bases removed from V and 2 bases from J, the gap between germline ends came to 14 bases. This CDR3 is 16 amino acids long. Germline V gives CDR1 KGHSH, CDR2 LQKENI.